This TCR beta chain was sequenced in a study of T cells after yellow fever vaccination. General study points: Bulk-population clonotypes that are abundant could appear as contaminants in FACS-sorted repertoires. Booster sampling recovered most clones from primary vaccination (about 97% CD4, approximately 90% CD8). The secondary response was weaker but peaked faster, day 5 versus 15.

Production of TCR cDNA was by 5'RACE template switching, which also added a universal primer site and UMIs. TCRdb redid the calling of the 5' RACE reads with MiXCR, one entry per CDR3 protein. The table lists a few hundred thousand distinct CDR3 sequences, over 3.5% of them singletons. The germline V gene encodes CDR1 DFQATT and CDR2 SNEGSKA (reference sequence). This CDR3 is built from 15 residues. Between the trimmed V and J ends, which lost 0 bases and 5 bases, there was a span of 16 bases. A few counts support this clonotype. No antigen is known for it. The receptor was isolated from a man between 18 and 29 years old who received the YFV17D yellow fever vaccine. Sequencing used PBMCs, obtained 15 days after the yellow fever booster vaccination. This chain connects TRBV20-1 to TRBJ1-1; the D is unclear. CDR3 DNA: TGCAGTGCTAGAGATGGGAACTGGCGTGGGACTGAAGCTTTCTTT. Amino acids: CSARDGNWRGTEAFF.